This T cell receptor (beta chain) was identified in a study of T cell responses to AZD1222 COVID-19 vaccine. This clone has only one observation. Its antigen is unidentified. Sequencing was performed with immunoSEQ multiplex PCR; in TCRdb, only in-frame clones are kept and a portion is missing. Of around 130,000 clones in the sample, 80% to 95% were seen once. Points from the study as a whole: Nearly half of spike-specific TCRs reportedly target variant regions that are unmutated in the B.1.351 and B.1.1.7 variants. Dominant CD4 TCR responses targeted spike regions 160-218 and 743-854. Donors, mostly white British, included more females; clonal diversity was possibly underestimated. Seropositive AZD1222 recipients at baseline numbered only five or six.

The CDR3 runs to 14 residues. The germline gives CDR1 KGHSH, CDR2 LQKENI. V gave up 5 bases and J gave up 2 bases; unmatched junction bases: 5. The receptor was isolated from an adult who received the MenACWY meningococcal vaccine as a control. The chain joins TRBV18 to TRBJ2-5; the match to TRBD2 covers 7 bases. Sequencing used peripheral blood, obtained 28 days after the second dose of the MenACWY control vaccine. In DNA, the CDR3 is TGTGCCAGCTCATCAATGGGAGGGCAAGAGACCCAGTACTTC. Translated, it gives CASSSMGGQETQYF.